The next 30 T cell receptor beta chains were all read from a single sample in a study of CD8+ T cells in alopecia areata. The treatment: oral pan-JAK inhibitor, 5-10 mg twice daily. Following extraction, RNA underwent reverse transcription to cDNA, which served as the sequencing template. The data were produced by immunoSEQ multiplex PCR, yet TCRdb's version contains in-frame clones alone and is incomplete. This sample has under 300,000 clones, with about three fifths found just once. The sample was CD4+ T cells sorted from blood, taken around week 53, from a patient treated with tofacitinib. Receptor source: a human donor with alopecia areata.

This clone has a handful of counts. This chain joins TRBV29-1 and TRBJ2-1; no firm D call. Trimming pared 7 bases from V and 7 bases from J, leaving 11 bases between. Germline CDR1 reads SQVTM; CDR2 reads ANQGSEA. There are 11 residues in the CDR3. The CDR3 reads CSGEVRNEQFF. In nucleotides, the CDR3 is TGCAGCGGCGAGGTGCGTAATGAGCAGTTCTTC.

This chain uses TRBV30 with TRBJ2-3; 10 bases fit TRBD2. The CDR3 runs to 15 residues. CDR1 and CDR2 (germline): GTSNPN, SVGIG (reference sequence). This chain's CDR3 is CGASWLAGATDTQYF. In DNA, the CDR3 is TGTGGCGCCTCCTGGCTAGCGGGGGCCACAGATACGCAGTATTTT.

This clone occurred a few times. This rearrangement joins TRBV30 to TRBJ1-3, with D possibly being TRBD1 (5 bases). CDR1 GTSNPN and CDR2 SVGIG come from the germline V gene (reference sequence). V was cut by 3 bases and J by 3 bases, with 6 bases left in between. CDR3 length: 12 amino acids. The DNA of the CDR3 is TGTGCCTGGAGCACAGGTGGAAACACCATATATTTT. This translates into CAWSTGGNTIYF.

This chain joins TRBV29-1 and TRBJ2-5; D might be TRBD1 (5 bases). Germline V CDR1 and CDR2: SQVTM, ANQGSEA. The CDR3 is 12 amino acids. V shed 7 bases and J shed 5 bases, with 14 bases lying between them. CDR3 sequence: CSALGQGETQYF. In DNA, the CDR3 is TGCAGCGCCTTGGGGCAGGGTGAGACCCAGTACTTC. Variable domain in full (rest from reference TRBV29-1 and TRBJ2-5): SAVISQKPSRDICQRGTSLTIQCQVDSQVTMMFWYRQQPGQSLTLIATANQGSEATYESGFVIDKFPISRPNLTFSTLTVSNMSPEDSSIYLCSALGQGETQYFGPGTRLLVL.

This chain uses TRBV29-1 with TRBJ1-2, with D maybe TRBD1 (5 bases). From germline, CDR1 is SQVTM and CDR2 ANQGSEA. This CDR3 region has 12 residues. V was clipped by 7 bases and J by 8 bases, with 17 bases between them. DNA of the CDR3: TGCAGCGCCGCCCGGGACCGGCCCGGCTACACCTTC. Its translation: CSAARDRPGYTF.

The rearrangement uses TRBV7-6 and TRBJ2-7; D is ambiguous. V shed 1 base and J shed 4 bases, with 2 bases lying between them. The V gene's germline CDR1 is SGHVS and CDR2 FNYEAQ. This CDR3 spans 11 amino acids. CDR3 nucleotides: TGTGCCAGCAGCTTAGATTACGAGCAGTACTTC. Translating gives CASSLDYEQYF. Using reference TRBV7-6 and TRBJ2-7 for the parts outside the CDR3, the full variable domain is GAGVSQSPRYKVTKRGQDVALRCDPISGHVSLYWYRQALGQGPEFLTYFNYEAQQDKSGLPNDRFSAERPEGSISTLTIQRTEQRDSAMYRCASSLDYEQYFGPGTRLTVT.

The CDR3 DNA follows: TGTGCCAGCAGCTTGGGCCGGGCGCGCACTGAAGCTTTCTTT. It yields the protein CASSLGRARTEAFF. The chain has TRBV7-2 and TRBJ1-1; D is ambiguous. The CDR3 runs 14 residues. Between the trimmed V and J ends, which lost 3 bases and 4 bases, there was a span of 12 bases. The germline V gene encodes CDR1 SGHTA and CDR2 FQGNSA.

The CDR3 DNA reads TGTGCCAGCAGCTTAGGGGACGGCGTCAATGAAAAACTGTTTTTT. Its translation: CASSLGDGVNEKLFF. This sequence joins TRBV7-2 and TRBJ1-4; maybe TRBD1 (5 bases). Germline CDR1 reads SGHTA; CDR2 reads FQGNSA. The V end was cut by 1 base, the J end by 5 bases, with 11 bases between. The CDR3 spans 15 residues.

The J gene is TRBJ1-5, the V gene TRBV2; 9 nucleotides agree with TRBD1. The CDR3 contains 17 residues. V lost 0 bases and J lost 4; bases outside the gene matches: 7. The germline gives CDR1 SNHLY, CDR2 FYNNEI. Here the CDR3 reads CASSEAVRGTGNQPQHF. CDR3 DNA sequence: TGTGCCAGCAGTGAAGCAGTTAGAGGGACAGGGAATCAGCCCCAGCATTTT.

CDR3 amino acids: CASSPRHVNYGYTF. CDR3 nucleotide sequence: TGTGCCAGTAGTCCCCGACATGTAAACTATGGCTACACCTTC. This chain uses TRBV19 with TRBJ1-2; D is ambiguous. This CDR3 contains 14 residues. V was clipped by 5 bases and J by 2 bases, with 12 bases between them. Germline assignment: CDR1 LNHDA and CDR2 SQIVND (reference sequence).

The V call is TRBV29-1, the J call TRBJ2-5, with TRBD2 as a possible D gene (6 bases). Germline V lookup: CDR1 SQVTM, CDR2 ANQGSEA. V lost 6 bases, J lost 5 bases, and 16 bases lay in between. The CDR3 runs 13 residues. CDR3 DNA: TGCAGCGTCTCCCGGGGGTTGGGGGAGACCCAGTACTTC. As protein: CSVSRGLGETQYF. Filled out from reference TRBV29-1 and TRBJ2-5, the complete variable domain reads SAVISQKPSRDICQRGTSLTIQCQVDSQVTMMFWYRQQPGQSLTLIATANQGSEATYESGFVIDKFPISRPNLTFSTLTVSNMSPEDSSIYLCSVSRGLGETQYFGPGTRLLVL.

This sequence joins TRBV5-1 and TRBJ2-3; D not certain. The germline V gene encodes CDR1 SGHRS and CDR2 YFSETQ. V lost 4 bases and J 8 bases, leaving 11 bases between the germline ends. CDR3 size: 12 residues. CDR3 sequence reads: CASSAEFGTQYF. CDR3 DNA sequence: TGCGCCAGCAGCGCCGAGTTTGGTACGCAGTATTTT.

CDR3 sequence (DNA): TGTGCCAGCAGCTCGGACTCCTGGGTGAATACGCAGTATTTT. Translated: CASSSDSWVNTQYF. V gene TRBV7-2 combines with J gene TRBJ2-3, with D maybe TRBD2 (5 bases). Germline lookup yields CDR1 SGHTA and CDR2 FQGNSA. Deletions cut 4 bases from V and 7 bases from J, with 15 bases between. This CDR3 has 14 amino acids.

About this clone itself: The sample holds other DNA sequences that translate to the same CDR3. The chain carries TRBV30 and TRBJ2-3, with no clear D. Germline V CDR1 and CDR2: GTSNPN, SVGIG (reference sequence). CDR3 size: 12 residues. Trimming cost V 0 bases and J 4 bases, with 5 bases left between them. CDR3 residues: CAWSVRSDTQYF. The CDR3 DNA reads TGTGCCTGGAGTGTACGGTCAGATACGCAGTATTTT.

Here the CDR3 reads CAEEDQETQYF. The CDR3 DNA is TGTGCTGAGGAGGATCAAGAGACCCAGTACTTC. The J gene is TRBJ2-5, the V gene TRBV30; TRBD2 might be the D (5 bases). Germline V CDR1 and CDR2: GTSNPN, SVGIG (reference sequence). The CDR3 runs to 11 residues.

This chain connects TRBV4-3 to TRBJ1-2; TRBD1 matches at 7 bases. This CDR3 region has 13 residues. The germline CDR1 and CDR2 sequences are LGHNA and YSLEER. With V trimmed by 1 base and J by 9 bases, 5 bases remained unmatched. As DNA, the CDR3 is TGCGCCAGCAGCCAAGCGACAGGGCCGAGCTACACCTTC. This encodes CASSQATGPSYTF.

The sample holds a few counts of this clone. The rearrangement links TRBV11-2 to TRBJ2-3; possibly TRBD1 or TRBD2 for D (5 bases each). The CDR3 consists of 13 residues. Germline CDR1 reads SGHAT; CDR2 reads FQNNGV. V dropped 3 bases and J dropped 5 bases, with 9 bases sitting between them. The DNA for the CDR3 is TGTGCCAGCAGCTTGGGGGAGCTAGATACGCAGTATTTT. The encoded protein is CASSLGELDTQYF.

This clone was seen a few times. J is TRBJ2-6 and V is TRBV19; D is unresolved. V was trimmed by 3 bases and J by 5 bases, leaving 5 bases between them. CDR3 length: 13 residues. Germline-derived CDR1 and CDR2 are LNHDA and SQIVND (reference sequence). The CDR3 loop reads CASSIAWANVLTF. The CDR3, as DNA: TGTGCCAGTAGTATTGCTTGGGCCAACGTCCTGACTTTC. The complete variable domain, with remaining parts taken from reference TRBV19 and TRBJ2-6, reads DGGITQSPKYLFRKEGQNVTLSCEQNLNHDAMYWYRQDPGQGLRLIYYSQIVNDFQKGDIAEGYSVSREKKESFPLTVTSAQKNPTAFYLCASSIAWANVLTFGAGSRLTVL.

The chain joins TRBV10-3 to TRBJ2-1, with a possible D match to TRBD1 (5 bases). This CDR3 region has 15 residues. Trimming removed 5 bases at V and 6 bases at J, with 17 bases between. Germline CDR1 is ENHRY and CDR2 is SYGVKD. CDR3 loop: CAISPDHRWGNEQFF. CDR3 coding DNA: TGTGCCATCAGTCCCGATCACAGGTGGGGCAATGAGCAGTTCTTC.

CDR3 nucleotide sequence: TGTGCCAGCAGTGAAGCGCTGCGACAGGGATCCACTGAAGCTTTCTTT. Translation: CASSEALRQGSTEAFF. V is TRBV2 and J is TRBJ1-1, with TRBD1 matching over 7 bases. The V gene's germline CDR1 is SNHLY and CDR2 FYNNEI. Losses at the gene ends were 0 bases for V and 4 bases for J; bases not matched to a gene: 8. The CDR3 runs to 16 residues.

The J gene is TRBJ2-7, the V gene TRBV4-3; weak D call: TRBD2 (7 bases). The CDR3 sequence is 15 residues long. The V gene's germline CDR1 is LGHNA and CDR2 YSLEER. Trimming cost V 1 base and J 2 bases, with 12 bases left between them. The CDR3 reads CASSQVLGGAYEQYF. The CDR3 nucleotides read TGCGCCAGCAGCCAAGTGTTAGGGGGGGCCTACGAGCAGTACTTC.

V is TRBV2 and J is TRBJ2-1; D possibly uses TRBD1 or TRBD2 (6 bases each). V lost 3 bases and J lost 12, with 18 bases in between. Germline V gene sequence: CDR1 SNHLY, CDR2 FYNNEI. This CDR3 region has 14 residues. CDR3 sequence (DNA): TGTGCCAGCAGTGAGGTCCAAGGGGGGATAGGGCAGTTCTTC. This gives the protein CASSEVQGGIGQFF.

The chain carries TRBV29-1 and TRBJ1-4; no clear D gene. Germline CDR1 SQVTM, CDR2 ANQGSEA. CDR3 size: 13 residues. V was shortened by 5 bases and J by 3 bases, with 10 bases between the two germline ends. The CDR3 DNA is TGCAGCGTTTTTTCCGGTCCTAATGAAAAACTGTTTTTT. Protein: CSVFSGPNEKLFF. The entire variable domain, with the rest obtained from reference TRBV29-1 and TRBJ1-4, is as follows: SAVISQKPSRDICQRGTSLTIQCQVDSQVTMMFWYRQQPGQSLTLIATANQGSEATYESGFVIDKFPISRPNLTFSTLTVSNMSPEDSSIYLCSVFSGPNEKLFFGSGTQLSVL.

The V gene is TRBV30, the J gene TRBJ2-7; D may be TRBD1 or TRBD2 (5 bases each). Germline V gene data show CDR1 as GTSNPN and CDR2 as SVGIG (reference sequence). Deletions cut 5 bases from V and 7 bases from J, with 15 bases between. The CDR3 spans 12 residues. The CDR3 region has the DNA TGTGCCTGGGCTCTTGTGTGGGGGGAGCAGTACTTC. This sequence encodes CAWALVWGEQYF.

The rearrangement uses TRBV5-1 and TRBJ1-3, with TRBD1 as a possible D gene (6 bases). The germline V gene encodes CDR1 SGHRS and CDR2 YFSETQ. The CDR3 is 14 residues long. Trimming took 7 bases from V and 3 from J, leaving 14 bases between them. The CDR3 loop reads CASFNPGVGNTIYF. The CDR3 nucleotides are TGCGCCAGCTTCAATCCAGGGGTTGGAAACACCATATATTTT.

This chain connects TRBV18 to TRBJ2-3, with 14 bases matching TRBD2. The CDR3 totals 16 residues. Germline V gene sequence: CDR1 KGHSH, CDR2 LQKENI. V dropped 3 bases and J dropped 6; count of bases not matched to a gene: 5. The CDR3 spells CASSPTSGGAADTQYF. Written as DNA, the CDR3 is TGTGCCAGCTCACCGACTAGCGGGGGGGCCGCGGATACGCAGTATTTT. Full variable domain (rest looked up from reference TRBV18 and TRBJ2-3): NAGVMQNPRHLVRRRGQEARLRCSPMKGHSHVYWYRQLPEEGLKFMVYLQKENIIDESGMPKERFSAEFPKEGPSILRIQQVVRGDSAAYFCASSPTSGGAADTQYFGPGTRLTVL.

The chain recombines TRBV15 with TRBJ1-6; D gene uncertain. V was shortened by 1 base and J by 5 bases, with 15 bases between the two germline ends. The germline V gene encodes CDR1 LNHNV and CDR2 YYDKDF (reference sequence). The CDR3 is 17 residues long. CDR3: CATSRVVGVKHNSPLHF. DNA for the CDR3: TGTGCCACCAGCAGAGTTGTCGGAGTGAAGCATAATTCACCCCTCCACTTT.

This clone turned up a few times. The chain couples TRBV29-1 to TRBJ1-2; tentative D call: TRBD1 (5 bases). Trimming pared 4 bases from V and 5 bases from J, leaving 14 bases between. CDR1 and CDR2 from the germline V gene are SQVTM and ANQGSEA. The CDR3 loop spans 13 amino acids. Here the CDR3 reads CSVAVTGTYGYTF. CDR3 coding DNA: TGCAGCGTTGCGGTAACCGGGACTTATGGCTACACCTTC.

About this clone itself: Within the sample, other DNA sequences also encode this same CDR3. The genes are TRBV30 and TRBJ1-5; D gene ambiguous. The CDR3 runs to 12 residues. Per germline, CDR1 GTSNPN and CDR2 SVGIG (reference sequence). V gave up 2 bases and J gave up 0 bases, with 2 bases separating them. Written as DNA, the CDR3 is TGTGCCTGGAGTACTAGCAATCAGCCCCAGCATTTT. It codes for CAWSTSNQPQHF.

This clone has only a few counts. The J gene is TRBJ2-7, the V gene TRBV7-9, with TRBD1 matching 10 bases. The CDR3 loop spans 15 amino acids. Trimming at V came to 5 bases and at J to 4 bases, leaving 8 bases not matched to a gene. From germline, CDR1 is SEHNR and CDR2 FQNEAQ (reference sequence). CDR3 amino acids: CASSRGTGVEYEQYF. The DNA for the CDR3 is TGTGCCAGCAGCAGAGGGACAGGGGTGGAATACGAGCAGTACTTC.